Below, 14 T cell receptor beta chains from the same sample are listed, as sequenced in a study of T cells in Graves' hyperthyroidism and ophthalmopathy. RNA transcripts provided the source from which TCR beta CDR3 regions were amplified. With the HTBI primer set, the TCR CDR3 went through a first round of RT-PCR. TCRdb reprocessed the multiplex PCR reads via MiXCR and lists one record per CDR3 protein. In the table there are around 180,000 distinct CDR3 sequences, approximately 15% of which are singletons. Sequencing was done on a sample of blood. The origin of the receptors is a woman between 45 and 65 years old with Graves' hyperthyroidism.

With respect to this clonotype: A much larger clonotype is one base distant, so this may be a read error. The chain uses TRBV3-1 and TRBJ1-5; possibly TRBD1 for D (5 bases). V dropped 1 base and J dropped 3 bases, with 10 bases sitting between them. Per germline, CDR1 LGHDT and CDR2 YNNKEL (reference sequence). The CDR3 length is 15 residues. CDR3: CASSQGAGNNQPQHF. Written as DNA, the CDR3 is TGTGCCAGCAGCCAAGGGGCAGGGAACAATCAGCCCCAGCATTTT.

This clonotype was counted ten times or more. The rearrangement joins TRBV2 to TRBJ2-5; D could derive from TRBD1 or TRBD2 (5 bases each). The CDR3 consists of 12 residues. Germline V gene lookup returns CDR1 SNHLY and CDR2 FYNNEI. V was clipped by 10 bases and J by 9 bases, with 18 bases between them. CDR3: CATAGDQGAQYF. CDR3 bases: TGTGCCACCGCTGGGGACCAAGGCGCCCAGTACTTC.

The chain has TRBV4-1 and TRBJ2-2; no reliable D call. The V end was cut by 4 bases, the J end by 7 bases, with 13 bases between. The germline V gene has CDR1 MGHRA and CDR2 YSYEKL. The CDR3 has 14 amino acids. The CDR3 protein is CASSLALLSGELFF. The CDR3 bases are TGCGCCAGCAGCCTTGCTCTACTTAGCGGGGAGCTGTTTTTT.

This clonotype was observed at least ten times. The chain employs TRBV28 and TRBJ1-5; no firm D call. V was clipped by 5 bases and J by 9 bases, with 20 bases between them. The CDR3 runs to 15 residues. CDR1 is MDHEN and CDR2 is SYDVKM in the germline V gene. CDR3: CASSPLGDHLRPQHF. DNA of the CDR3: TGTGCCAGCAGTCCCCTCGGGGATCACTTGAGGCCCCAGCATTTT.

This clonotype appeared many times. An end of the junction differs from the germline gene, which may be a read error. V usage is TRBV7-7 and J usage is TRBJ2-7; tentatively, D is TRBD1 (5 bases). Looked up from germline, CDR1 is SSHAT and CDR2 is FNYEAQ (reference sequence). The CDR3 is 13 residues long. The CDR3 loop is CASSSDQGGEQYF. CDR3 bases: TGTGCTAGCAGCTCAGACCAGGGTGGCGAGCAGTACTTC.

In this sample, this clonotype turned up many times. The chain is built from TRBV10-2 and TRBJ1-6, with 12 bases identical to TRBD1. V was clipped by 6 bases and J by 7 bases; unmatched bases: 7. Germline V CDR1 and CDR2: WSHSY, SAAADI. This CDR3 is built from 16 residues. The DNA of the CDR3 is TGCGCCAGCAGCGGGACAGGGGGCGATCGGAATTCACCCCTCCACTTT. Protein sequence: CASSGTGGDRNSPLHF.

This clonotype was found many times. The chain combines TRBV28 with TRBJ1-2; D not certain. The CDR3 runs 16 residues. V was clipped by 6 bases and J by 0 bases, with 17 bases between them. Germline V gene sequence: CDR1 MDHEN, CDR2 SYDVKM. CDR3 in DNA: TGTGCCAGCAGCGTATTGTCAGTACCCCCTAACTATGGCTACACCTTC. Residues: CASSVLSVPPNYGYTF.

In this sample, this clonotype turned up many times. The chain joins TRBV19 to TRBJ2-5; D uncertain. Germline CDR1 reads LNHDA; CDR2 reads SQIVND (reference sequence). Trimming left V 5 bases short and J 5 bases short, with 18 bases between. The length of the CDR3 is 15 residues. CDR3 protein: CASSPRRGPTETQYF. DNA of the CDR3: TGTGCCAGTAGTCCCAGGCGCGGTCCCACCGAGACCCAGTACTTC.

This chain connects TRBV2 to TRBJ1-4, with D possibly matching TRBD1 (6 bases). CDR1 is SNHLY and CDR2 is FYNNEI in the germline V gene. The V end was cut by 4 bases, the J end by 2 bases, with 14 bases between. The CDR3 is made up of 16 amino acids. The chain's CDR3 is CASSVGGAGTNEKLFF. CDR3 sequence (DNA): TGTGCCAGCAGTGTCGGGGGCGCGGGGACTAATGAAAAACTGTTTTTT.

This clonotype was seen a few times. This could be a read error, since a much larger clone is one nucleotide away. Since no conserved phenylalanine or tryptophan closes the CDR3, a read error is the likely cause. This chain joins TRBV3-1 and TRBJ1-1; TRBD1 agrees at 9 bases. V was pared by 4 bases and J by 4 bases, with 4 bases of the junction left unmatched. This CDR3 is 14 amino acids long. The germline V gene encodes CDR1 LGHDT and CDR2 YNNKEL (reference sequence). The CDR3 loop is CASSPMTGGTEAFS. The CDR3 region has the DNA TGTGCCAGCAGCCCCATGACAGGGGGCACTGAAGCTTTCTCT.

This clonotype was seen ten or more times. The V gene is TRBV6-5, the J gene TRBJ1-5; D is unresolved. The V end was cut by 1 base, the J end by 1 base, with 5 bases between. Per germline, CDR1 MNHEY and CDR2 SVGAGI. This CDR3 comprises 14 residues. The CDR3 loop is CASSYLGSNQPQHF. CDR3 in DNA: TGTGCCAGCAGTTACTTGGGAAGCAATCAGCCCCAGCATTTT.

This clonotype was counted many times. In DNA form, the CDR3 reads TGTGCCAGCAGCCCCGTATTTGGCACTGAAGCTTTCTTT. Translating it yields CASSPVFGTEAFF. The rearrangement joins TRBV5-5 to TRBJ1-1; D call uncertain. CDR1 is SGHKS and CDR2 is YYEKEE in the germline V gene (reference sequence). This CDR3 contains 13 residues. Trimming removed 4 bases from V and 4 bases from J, with 11 bases in between.

Many counts were recorded for this clonotype. This rearrangement joins TRBV28 to TRBJ2-3; 9 bases line up with TRBD1. The length of the CDR3 is 15 residues. With 4 bases clipped from V and 3 bases from J, the junction kept 5 bases outside the gene matches. The germline CDR1 and CDR2 sequences are MDHEN and SYDVKM. The CDR3 reads CASSSWGQGTDTQYF. CDR3 DNA sequence: TGTGCCAGCAGTTCATGGGGACAGGGAACAGATACGCAGTATTTT.

This rearrangement joins TRBV10-3 to TRBJ2-1; 11 nucleotides align to TRBD2. Germline loops: CDR1 ENHRY, CDR2 SYGVKD. The trim removed 7 bases at V and 8 bases at J, leaving 10 bases unmatched. CDR3 length equals 15 residues. CDR3 residues: CAIKGGLAGSDEQFF. The DNA for the CDR3 is TGTGCCATCAAGGGAGGACTAGCGGGTAGCGATGAGCAGTTCTTC.